This TCR beta chain was identified in a study of cytomegalovirus exposure and HLA in healthy donors (dated by TCRdb to 2016 to 2017). Study-level background: An earlier analysis of some 500 of the donors reported 250 to 350 Gb of sequence data and some 120 million unique TCR beta sequences from roughly 200 million T cells. Around 320 gigabases of sequencing data and some 85 million unique TCR sequences were included in an early release covering about 600 HLA-typed donors. The genetic ancestry cluster associated with self-reported Caucasian donors included 81% of the 398 genotyped donors. The study aimed to test whether signatures of past pathogen exposure could be identified by cataloging public T cell receptors. The study profiled the T cell repertoires of 500 to 800 subjects by immunosequencing and related them to cytomegalovirus serostatus. In addition to the first cohort of 650 to 800 subjects, a separate validation cohort of 120 different subjects was used. The study combined high-throughput TCR immunosequencing, statistical association of individual TCRs with disease status, and machine learning to predict cytomegalovirus infection status. In a later analysis, previously published TCR beta repertoires from 670 or so donors were re-analyzed and high-resolution HLA genotyping was added so that TCR occurrence patterns could be studied. Rather than drawing on any new phenotypic data, the later analysis identified candidate immune exposures from TCR beta sequences and the way those sequences occurred across donors. An earlier analysis of 500 to 650 of the donors applied high-throughput TCR beta sequencing to assess whether each TCR beta V gene segment acted as functional or pseudogenic. Donor age, sex, ethnicity and CMV serostatus were compiled alongside the repertoire data. A later genetic analysis used genome-wide SNP genotypes for about 55% of the 666 donors, treating that subset as a discovery cohort. Every repertoire in the discovery cohort had been generated on one and the same sequencing platform. Both class I and class II loci were covered by HLA typing, at four-digit resolution. The number of donors typed differed by locus, with about 629-630 for A, B, C, DRB1 and DQB1, more than 500 for DQA1, 600 to 610 for DPA1, and around 450 for DPB1. Several DR-DQ haplotypes were handled as single units for association and clustering because linkage in the cohort was strong. On average, about 240,000 unique TCR beta nucleotide sequences were sequenced per donor among 398 genotyped donors of the cohort, with 15% to 20% of those sequences being non-productive. The full study reports these points: Broadly in line with IMGT annotations, most TCR beta V segments showed up in productive rearrangements about 87% or about 30% of the time in an earlier analysis of a few hundred of the donors. The sequencing pipeline was judged likely to have produced a cluster of highly shared sequence variants as a technical artifact. Immune exposure information for the cohort was limited to CMV serostatus. A further reported finding was that TCR beta sequences accurately predicted the HLA-A and HLA-B alleles for most subjects in the first cohort. Linkage disequilibrium might explain the correlated functional status among segregating V segments, but an unknown experimental factor could not be ruled out. When HLA alleles, especially DR and DQ, strongly co-occurred, TCR associations were difficult to assign to individual alleles. Because the 87-base-pair reads could not distinguish some IMGT-functional V segments, including TRBV6-2 and TRBV6-3, those segments were excluded. In a later analysis, HLA-associated TCR beta chains were found to be more clonally expanded and to have lower generation probabilities than equally common non-associated chains. In the study, around 150 TCR beta chains were listed as associated with cytomegalovirus. In a later analysis, several top co-occurrence clusters were reported to appear linked to parvovirus B19, influenza, CMV and Epstein-Barr virus. While some public TCRs were present in many individuals, most TCR sequences turned up only very rarely across donors. According to a later analysis, most CMV-associated TCR beta chains appeared to be HLA-restricted, and the HLA associations seemed to be driven largely by CMV exposure. A later genetic analysis reported fewer N-insertions in productive TCRs among donors in an Asian-associated ancestry cluster than the roughly 650-donor mean. In a later genetic analysis, a missense DCLRE1C variant was associated with V-gene and J-gene trimming of TCR beta chains, and the association was replicated in an independent cohort. A later analysis found that TCR association rates varied across HLA loci, with DRB1 alleles showing the most associated TCRs and HLA-C alleles the fewest. Sequencing depth was assumed to be roughly uniform across donors in the presence/absence analyses, though that assumption may not hold. Three of the identified cytomegalovirus-associated TCR beta chains were confirmed in vitro to be specific for cytomegalovirus antigens. A later analysis associated about 17,000 TCR beta sequences with specific HLA alleles at a false discovery rate of 0.05. The authors suggested that the approach could potentially be generalized to other disease states and immunological phenotypes. Because some donors lacked HLA typing at each locus, the association tests relied only on the typed subset. In both the original and validation cohorts, the classifier was reported to diagnose cytomegalovirus status with high specificity and sensitivity. Because counts were too low, roughly 18 rarely observed V segments, including chromosome 9 orphons, were left out of the earlier analysis of over 550 of the donors. This cohort had only TCR beta chains sequenced, and the lack of alpha or paired-chain data limited which features could be detected.

The cohort consisted of 670 or so healthy bone marrow donors. All cohort members were sampled while nominally healthy, although unrecorded immune exposures were likely present. The donor was CMV seronegative and was included in the group of 352 seronegative cohort members. A peripheral blood sample was provided by each donor, and peripheral blood mononuclear cells were used for TCR beta sequencing. The Qiagen DNeasy Blood Extraction Kit was used to extract genomic DNA from the blood cell samples. The CDR3 numbers 14 amino acids, ends counted. Of all the DNA, just the CDR3 is kept, 42 bases in frame from base 1. CDR1 and CDR2, per the germline V gene, are MNHNS and SASEGT. V loses 6 bases at its end and J loses 2 bases; junction bases beyond the gene matches: 4. Libraries were constructed by the immunoSEQ multiplex PCR assay. For the multiplex PCR, a mixture combining 60 forward primers for TCR Vbeta segments and 13 reverse primers for TCR Jbeta segments was used. The CDR3 region of rearranged TCR beta genes was amplified from genomic DNA by a multiplex PCR assay. Amplified TCR beta libraries were sequenced as 87-base-pair reads on the Illumina HiSeq System. Per the source publication's procedure: A later analysis counted tens of millions of unique TCR beta chains across the 670 or so repertoires, and roughly 9.9 million of these chains were shared by at least two donors. Raw reads were error-corrected and collapsed into unique sequences with a nearest-neighbor algorithm that merged closely related sequences to remove PCR and sequencing errors. V, D and J gene segments were assigned by aligning CDR3 sequences to IMGT reference sequences. For a sequence to be retained, at least a six-nucleotide match to both a V gene segment and a J gene segment was required. Rearrangements were called productive when the CDR3 lacked stop codons and stayed in frame with V and J; all others were non-productive. CDR3 was defined by IMGT convention, running from the second conserved V-encoded cysteine to the conserved J-encoded phenylalanine. The earlier analysis of 587 of the donors excluded any sequence lacking an unambiguous match to a single V gene segment. An earlier analysis of 587 of the donors classified V segments as functional when productive rearrangements were above 56.7% and as segregating when the standard deviation between donors was above 5%. To diagnose cytomegalovirus status from the catalog of TCR beta chain sequences, a statistical classification framework was built. In a later analysis, TCR nucleotide sequences were compared against IMGT/GENE-DB human TR gene sequences so that V and J genes could be assigned. In a later analysis, CDR3 sequences and most-parsimonious VDJ recombination scenarios were assigned using the TCRdist pipeline. In a later analysis, each TCR beta chain was defined by its CDR3 amino acid sequence together with its V-gene family, and reads lacking a unique V-gene family were excluded. In a later analysis, 450 to 600 highly shared, low-generation-probability nucleotide sequences were removed to address suspected cross-contamination and a sequencing artifact. In a later analysis, a clonal expansion index was calculated for each public chain from normalized within-repertoire ranks of inferred template counts. Generation probabilities in a later analysis came from a VDJ recombination model fitted to out-of-frame rearrangements, and those results were checked against IGoR. A later analysis scored TCR-TCR, TCR-HLA and TCR-CMV co-occurrence with hypergeometric tests, applying a repertoire-size bias correction to TCR pairs. A later analysis estimated false discovery rates by permuting HLA or CMV assignments 20 times. A later analysis grouped co-occurring TCRs with DBSCAN, adding TCRdist sequence similarity when clustering within HLA-allele-positive subsets. Repertoires with fewer than 30,000 or more than 120,000 public chains, plus five repertoires with anomalous nucleotide sharing, were excluded from co-occurrence clustering. TCRdb holds this immuneACCESS table with in-frame rearrangements only. Some clones are missing; in checked studies, unresolved V genes explain under half, and the rest has no known cause. V and J calls and clone size are copied from that table; D and trimming were computed from the DNA. In this sample's table one finds around 100,000 clones. The ten largest clonotypes hold 0.5% to 0.7% of the sample.

A note on this clone: What this receptor recognizes is not known. The missing conserved phenylalanine or tryptophan at the end of this CDR3 makes a read error likely.

The chain links TRBV6-1 with TRBJ1-2, with 9 central nucleotides matching TRBD1. The sample taken for sequencing was PBMCs. This TCR was recovered from a man between 50 and 59 years old in good health and CMV-seronegative. This receptor has the CDR3 CASRDRGANYGYTL. Here is the DNA: TGTGCCAGCAGGGACAGGGGAGCCAACTATGGCTACACCCTC.